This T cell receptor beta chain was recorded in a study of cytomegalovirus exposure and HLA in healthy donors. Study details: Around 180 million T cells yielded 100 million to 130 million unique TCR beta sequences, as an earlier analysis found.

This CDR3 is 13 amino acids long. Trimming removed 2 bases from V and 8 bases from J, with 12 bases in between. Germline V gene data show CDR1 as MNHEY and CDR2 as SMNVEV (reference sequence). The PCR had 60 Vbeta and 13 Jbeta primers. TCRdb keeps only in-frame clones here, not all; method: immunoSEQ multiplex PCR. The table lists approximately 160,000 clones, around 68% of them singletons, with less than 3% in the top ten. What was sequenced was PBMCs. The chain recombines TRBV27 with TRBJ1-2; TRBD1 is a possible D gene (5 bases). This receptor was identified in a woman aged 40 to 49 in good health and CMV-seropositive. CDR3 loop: CASSLQGSRGYTF. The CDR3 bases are TGTGCCAGCAGTTTACAGGGCTCGCGCGGCTACACCTTC.